These T cell receptor beta chains were read from a single sample in a study of shared clonotypes between healthy human individuals. Sequencing was performed with immunoSEQ multiplex PCR; in TCRdb, only in-frame clones are kept and a portion is missing. Here the sample spans approximately 2,300,000 clones, roughly 92% being singletons. Sequencing was carried out using naive CD4+ T cells from PBMCs. These receptors were collected from a man aged 18 to 29 in good health. Some clones in this sample may be carry-over from other donors' samples. Both conserved end residues are part of each CDR3. D genes are given only for firm matches.

d_gene: .; j_gene: TRBJ2-7; v_gene: TRBV2; CDR3aa: CASGRGQNNLGQYF; CDR3nt: TGTGCCAGCGGGAGGGGACAGAATAATCTCGGGCAGTACTTC
d_gene: .; j_gene: TRBJ2-7; v_gene: TRBV5-1; CDR3aa: CASSADRSEQYF; CDR3nt: TGCGCCAGCAGTGCTGACAGATCGGAGCAGTACTTC
d_gene: .; j_gene: TRBJ1-5; v_gene: TRBV5-5; CDR3aa: CASSLATGSNQPQHF; CDR3nt: TGTGCCAGCAGCTTGGCCACGGGGTCCAATCAGCCCCAGCATTTT
d_gene: TRBD2; j_gene: TRBJ2-2; v_gene: TRBV7-2; CDR3aa: CASSSPASGRVTGELFF; CDR3nt: TGTGCCAGCAGCTCCCCCGCGAGCGGGAGGGTCACCGGGGAGCTGTTTTTT
d_gene: .; j_gene: TRBJ1-3; v_gene: TRBV2; CDR3aa: CASSADGVSGNTIYF; CDR3nt: TGTGCCAGCAGTGCCGACGGGGTCTCTGGAAACACCATATATTTT
d_gene: .; j_gene: TRBJ2-3; v_gene: TRBV7-8; CDR3aa: CASSFSRTGTDTQYF; CDR3nt: TGTGCCAGCAGCTTCTCCCGCACTGGCACAGATACGCAGTATTTT
d_gene: TRBD2; j_gene: TRBJ2-1; v_gene: TRBV7-3; CDR3aa: CASSPGTSGYNEQFF; CDR3nt: TGTGCCAGCAGCCCCGGGACTAGCGGCTACAATGAGCAGTTCTTC
d_gene: .; j_gene: TRBJ1-3; v_gene: TRBV6-1; CDR3aa: CASSEGRVLRGNTIYF; CDR3nt: TGTGCCAGCAGTGAAGGGCGGGTTCTGAGGGGAAACACCATATATTTT
d_gene: TRBD2; j_gene: TRBJ2-7; v_gene: TRBV7-6; CDR3aa: CASSPTAAGQVYEQYF; CDR3nt: TGTGCCAGCAGTCCCACTGCAGCGGGGCAAGTCTACGAGCAGTACTTC
d_gene: .; j_gene: TRBJ1-5; v_gene: TRBV7-2; CDR3aa: CAISEQVGGNQPQHF; CDR3nt: TGTGCCATCAGTGAGCAGGTCGGTGGGAATCAGCCCCAGCATTTT
d_gene: TRBD2; j_gene: TRBJ2-7; v_gene: TRBV9; CDR3aa: CASSGTRWGEQYF; CDR3nt: TGTGCCAGCAGCGGGACTAGATGGGGCGAGCAGTACTTC
d_gene: .; j_gene: TRBJ1-2; v_gene: TRBV5-6; CDR3aa: CASSSPGNYGYTF; CDR3nt: TGTGCCAGCAGCTCGCCGGGGAACTATGGCTACACCTTC
d_gene: .; j_gene: TRBJ1-5; v_gene: TRBV28; CDR3aa: CASRGDRHNQPQHF; CDR3nt: TGTGCCAGCAGGGGCGACAGGCACAATCAGCCCCAGCATTTT